These 12 T cell receptor beta chains were sequenced from one sample in a study of identical twins. TCRdb re-analysed the 5' RACE reads in MiXCR, keeping a single row per CDR3 protein. The sample yields approximately 670,000 distinct CDR3 sequences, 6.1% seen once. Sequenced material: naive T cells sorted from blood. These receptors were obtained from a man younger than 35 in good health.

This clonotype has a count of ten or more. The chain couples TRBV21-1 to TRBJ1-1. TRBV21-1 is annotated as a pseudogene. The CDR3 sequence is 12 residues long. The CDR3 spells CASLDNSGEAFF. Written as DNA, the CDR3 is TGTGCCAGTTTAGACAATTCTGGTGAAGCTTTCTTT.

The gene calls are TRBV12-3 or TRBV12-4 and TRBJ2-1; tentatively, D is TRBD1 (7 bases). The CDR3 loop spans 17 amino acids. V was trimmed by 2 bases and J by 4 bases, leaving 18 bases between them. The CDR3 nucleotides are TGTGCCAGCAGTTTATTGTATCGACAGGGACTTTACAATGAGCAGTTCTTC. Encoded protein: CASSLLYRQGLYNEQFF.

This clonotype was seen repeatedly, ten times or more. J is TRBJ2-7 and V is TRBV29-1; 11 bases align to TRBD1. Germline V gene lookup returns CDR1 SQVTM and CDR2 ANQGSEA. V gave up 6 bases and J gave up 4 bases; unmatched junction bases: 8. The CDR3 runs 14 residues. The CDR3 DNA reads TGCAGCGTCGCCGGACAGGGGGCGTTTTACGAGCAGTACTTC. It encodes CSVAGQGAFYEQYF.

This clonotype was seen many times. The chain employs TRBV2 and TRBJ1-2; D gene uncertain. This CDR3 has 13 residues. Trimming cost V 2 bases and J 2 bases, with 6 bases left between them. The germline V gene has CDR1 SNHLY and CDR2 FYNNEI. In DNA form, the CDR3 reads TGTGCCAGCAGTGAAACGGGGAACTATGGCTACACCTTC. Translating gives CASSETGNYGYTF. Full variable domain (rest looked up from reference TRBV2 and TRBJ1-2): EPEVTQTPSHQVTQMGQEVILRCVPISNHLYFYWYRQILGQKVEFLVSFYNNEISEKSEIFDDQFSVERPDGSNFTLKIRSTKLEDSAMYFCASSETGNYGYTFGSGTRLTVV.

This clonotype was counted between two and nine times. This chain links TRBV12-3 or TRBV12-4 with TRBJ2-3; D gene ambiguous. The CDR3 runs 14 residues. The germline V and J ends were trimmed by 2 bases and 4 bases, with 10 bases remaining between them. In DNA form, the CDR3 reads TGTGCCAGCAGTTTAAGTGGGTTCTCAGATACGCAGTATTTT. Protein sequence: CASSLSGFSDTQYF.

This chain uses TRBV20-1 with TRBJ2-7, with 7 bases that match TRBD1. With V trimmed by 7 bases and J by 2 bases, 11 bases remained unmatched. The length of the CDR3 is 14 residues. Germline assignment: CDR1 DFQATT and CDR2 SNEGSKA (reference sequence). In nucleotides, the CDR3 is TGCAGTGTCACCCGGGACAGAAGGGCCTACGAGCAGTACTTC. It is translated as CSVTRDRRAYEQYF.

This rearrangement joins TRBV5-1 to TRBJ2-4, with 8 bases matching TRBD1. V lost 4 bases, J lost 0 bases, and 3 bases stayed unmatched. The CDR3 runs to 15 residues. Germline CDR1 and CDR2: SGHRS and YFSETQ. In DNA, the CDR3 is TGCGCCAGCAGCGGACAGGGACAAGCCAAAAACATTCAGTACTTC. This translates into CASSGQGQAKNIQYF.

This clonotype has more than one count but fewer than ten. V gene TRBV9 combines with J gene TRBJ2-2, with 13 bases identical to TRBD2. CDR1 is SGDLS, CDR2 YYNGEE, per germline. V gave up 0 bases and J gave up 8 bases; unmatched junction bases: 7. The CDR3 runs to 17 residues. The CDR3 reads CASSVGLAGGSDGELFF. The CDR3 DNA reads as TGTGCCAGCAGCGTAGGACTAGCGGGAGGCTCAGATGGGGAGCTGTTTTTT.

A few counts support this clonotype. CDR3 residues: CASSTDLISYEQYF. The CDR3 DNA reads TGTGCCAGCAGCACGGACCTCATTTCCTACGAGCAGTACTTC. V gene TRBV7-9 combines with J gene TRBJ2-7, with D unresolved. The CDR3 extends over 14 amino acids. Germline CDR1 SEHNR, CDR2 FQNEAQ (reference sequence). V lost 5 bases, J lost 1 base, and 12 bases lay in between.

This clonotype was observed a few times. This chain joins TRBV6-1 and TRBJ2-2; D is unclear. The germline V gene has CDR1 MNHNS and CDR2 SASEGT. The CDR3 runs 15 residues. V was shortened by 6 bases and J by 1 base, with 12 bases between the two germline ends. The chain's CDR3 is CASSLRYRNTGELFF. For the CDR3, the DNA is TGTGCCAGCAGCCTCCGCTACAGGAACACCGGGGAGCTGTTTTTT.

This clonotype has at least ten counts. The CDR3 nucleotides read TGTGCCAGCAGCCAGGGACAGGTTCGCACCGGGGAGCTGTTTTTT. Protein product: CASSQGQVRTGELFF. This rearrangement joins TRBV9 to TRBJ2-2, with TRBD1 identical over 8 bases. CDR3 length: 15 amino acids. The V gene end was trimmed by 4 bases and the J gene end by 4 bases; junction bases not matched to a gene: 6. Germline V gene sequence: CDR1 SGDLS, CDR2 YYNGEE.

This clonotype was seen repeatedly, ten times or more. The V call is TRBV5-1, the J call TRBJ1-1; no definite D call. V was clipped by 4 bases and J by 1 base, with 14 bases between them. The CDR3 loop spans 15 amino acids. Germline CDR1 reads SGHRS; CDR2 reads YFSETQ. The CDR3: CASSTVDKGNTEAFF. CDR3 nucleotides: TGCGCCAGCAGCACTGTCGACAAGGGGAACACTGAAGCTTTCTTT.